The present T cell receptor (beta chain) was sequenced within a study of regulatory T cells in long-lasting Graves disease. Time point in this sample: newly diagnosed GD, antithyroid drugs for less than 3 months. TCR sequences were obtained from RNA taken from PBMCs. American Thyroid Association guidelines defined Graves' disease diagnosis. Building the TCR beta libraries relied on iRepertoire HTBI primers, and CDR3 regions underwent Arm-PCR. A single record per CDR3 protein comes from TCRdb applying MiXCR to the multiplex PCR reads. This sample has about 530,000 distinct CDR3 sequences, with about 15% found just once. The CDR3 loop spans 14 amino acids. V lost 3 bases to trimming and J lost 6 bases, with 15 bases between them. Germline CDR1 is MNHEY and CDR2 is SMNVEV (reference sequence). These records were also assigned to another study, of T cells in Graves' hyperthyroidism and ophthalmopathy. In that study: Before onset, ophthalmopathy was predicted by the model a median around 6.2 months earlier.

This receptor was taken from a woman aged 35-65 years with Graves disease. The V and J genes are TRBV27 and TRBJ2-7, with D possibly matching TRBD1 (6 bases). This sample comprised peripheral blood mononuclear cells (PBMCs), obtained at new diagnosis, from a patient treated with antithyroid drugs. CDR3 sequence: CASSFGQGLGEQYF. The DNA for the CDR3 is TGTGCCAGCAGTTTCGGCCAGGGGCTAGGCGAGCAGTACTTC.